The entry below describes one T cell receptor (beta chain). This entry belongs to a study of blood T cell repertoires in COVID-19. Trimming stripped 1 base from V and 0 bases from J, with 9 bases between. CDR3 length equals 15 residues. The germline V gene encodes CDR1 LNHDA and CDR2 SQIVND (reference sequence). Generated by immunoSEQ multiplex PCR, the TCRdb table keeps only in-frame clones and is missing some. The table includes around 270,000 clones, around 86% detected once. This TCR came from a man between 35 and 55 years old who had recovered from COVID-19. The rearrangement uses TRBV19 and TRBJ1-1; the D gene is possibly TRBD1 (5 bases). The sample comprised peripheral blood. As DNA, the CDR3 is TGTGCCAGTAGTATAGGTACACAGGTGAACACTGAAGCTTTCTTT. This codes for CASSIGTQVNTEAFF. The full variable domain, its missing parts supplied by reference TRBV19 and TRBJ1-1, is DGGITQSPKYLFRKEGQNVTLSCEQNLNHDAMYWYRQDPGQGLRLIYYSQIVNDFQKGDIAEGYSVSREKKESFPLTVTSAQKNPTAFYLCASSIGTQVNTEAFFGQGTRLTVV.